This T cell receptor beta chain was profiled in a study of cytomegalovirus exposure and HLA in healthy donors. As regards this clone: Its antigen is undetermined.

CDR3 length: 15 amino acids. The V and J ends lost 0 bases and 5 bases respectively, with 13 bases between them. Germline loops: CDR1 MGHRA, CDR2 YSYEKL. The PCR made use of 60 Vbeta and 13 Jbeta primers. Sequenced by immunoSEQ multiplex PCR; TCRdb stores in-frame clones only, minus some. The sample has about 100,000 clones, roughly four fifths seen once. Findings and limits, study-wide: Roughly even sequencing depth across donors was the assumption behind the presence/absence analyses.

J is TRBJ1-2 and V is TRBV4-1; D not certain. The receptor comes from a woman between 55 and 75 years old in good health and CMV-seropositive. The specimen was PBMCs. The CDR3 protein is CASSQDGETGYGYTF. CDR3 sequence (DNA): TGCGCCAGCAGCCAAGATGGCGAAACGGGTTATGGCTACACCTTC.